This T cell receptor (beta chain) was observed in a study of blood T cell repertoires in COVID-19. Study details: Samples came from the United States, Italy and Spain, spanning acute and convalescent COVID-19. T cells, B-cell-depleted T cells, or PBMCs provided the cDNA or gDNA that served as material.

This study enrolled people aged roughly 18 to 89 from roughly 22 US geographic areas. Per germline, CDR1 MDHEN and CDR2 SYDVKM. V was cut by 8 bases and J by 0 bases, with 10 bases left in between. The CDR3 is made up of 13 amino acids. Clones were read by immunoSEQ multiplex PCR, and TCRdb kept only the in-frame ones, dropping some. Counted here are a few hundred thousand clones, roughly 91% occurring once; the ten biggest clones make up 2.9%. This clone was recorded only once. The clonotype comes from a woman in her forties or fifties who had been exposed to COVID-19. The material sequenced was PBMCs or T cells enriched from blood (not recorded which). This sequence joins TRBV28 and TRBJ1-1; D gene uncertain. CDR3 coding DNA: TGTGCCAGCTTAGGACTGATGAACACTGAAGCTTTCTTT. It encodes CASLGLMNTEAFF.